The TCR beta chain under discussion was sequenced for a study of beta chain features in type 1 diabetes. Each of the CD4+ naive, central memory, regulatory and stem cell-like memory populations was sorted via CD45RO/CCR7/CD25/CD127/CD95/CD27. Germline CDR1 is LNHDA and CDR2 is SQIVND (reference sequence). This CDR3 region has 18 residues. Losses at the gene ends were 3 bases for V and 5 bases for J; bases not matched to a gene: 12. TCRB transcripts that were expressed got sequenced, as all of the isolated RNA had been reverse transcribed. Sequenced naive, central memory and regulatory T cell samples produced an average of around 3.9 million reads. Measured with immunoSEQ multiplex PCR; TCRdb has only the in-frame clones, and not every one. The sample consists of approximately 29,000 clones, less than 75% of them appearing once. General study findings and limits: Shortening that was moderate but significant affected the TCRB CDR3s of Type 1 diabetes patients in all four CD4+ subsets.

With respect to this clone: Its antigen is unknown.

The source of this sequence is a woman in her twenties or thirties with type 1 diabetes. The source material was Tregs from blood. The chain employs TRBV19 and TRBJ2-7, with 14 bases lining up with TRBD2. CDR3 nucleotides: TGTGCCAGTAGTATCTTACGACTAGCGGGAGGGCCAAGCGACGAGCAGTACTTC. Translating it yields CASSILRLAGGPSDEQYF.